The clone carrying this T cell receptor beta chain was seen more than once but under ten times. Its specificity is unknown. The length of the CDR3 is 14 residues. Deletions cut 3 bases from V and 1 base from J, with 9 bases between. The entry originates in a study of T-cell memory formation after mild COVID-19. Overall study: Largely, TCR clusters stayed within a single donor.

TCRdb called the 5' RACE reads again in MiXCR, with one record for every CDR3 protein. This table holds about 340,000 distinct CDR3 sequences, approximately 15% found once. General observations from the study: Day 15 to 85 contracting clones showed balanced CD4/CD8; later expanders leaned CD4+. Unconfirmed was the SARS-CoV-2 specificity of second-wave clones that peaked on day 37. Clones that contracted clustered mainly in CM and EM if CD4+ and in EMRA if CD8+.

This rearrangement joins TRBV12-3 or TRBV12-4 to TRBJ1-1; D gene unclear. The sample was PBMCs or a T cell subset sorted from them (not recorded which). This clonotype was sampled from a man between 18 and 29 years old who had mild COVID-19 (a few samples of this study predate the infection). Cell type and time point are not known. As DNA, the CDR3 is TGTGCCAGCAGTTTCCGGGTGGGGAACACTGAAGCTTTCTTT. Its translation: CASSFRVGNTEAFF.